These T cell receptor beta chains were read from a single sample in a study of OX40 agonist ivuxolimab in advanced cancers. TCRdb's copy holds only in-frame clones and misses some; the assay was immunoSEQ multiplex PCR. This table holds around 15,000 clones, around three quarters found once. This sample comprised CD4+ or CD8+ T cells sorted from blood, obtained in a trial of the OX40 agonist ivuxolimab. These receptors came from an adult with an advanced solid tumor such as melanoma, head and neck, liver or kidney cancer. Each CDR3 is given with its conserved first and last residue. D genes are given only for firm matches. Rows may omit the clone size; those that give it use once, few, many or a size class.

J,V,size,D,CDR3,DNA
TRBJ2-7,TRBV6-1,.,.,CASRRSVHEQYF,TGTGCCAGCAGGAGGAGCGTCCACGAGCAGTACTTC
TRBJ2-3,TRBV5-8,.,.,CASRPRQAVDTQYF,TGTGCCAGCAGACCGAGACAGGCGGTAGATACGCAGTATTTT
TRBJ2-1,TRBV27,.,.,CASSFGYSYNEQFF,TGTGCCAGCAGTTTCGGATACTCCTACAATGAGCAGTTCTTC
TRBJ1-5,TRBV6-1,.,.,CASSSNRGNQPQHF,TGTGCCAGCAGTTCTAACAGGGGCAATCAGCCCCAGCATTTT
TRBJ2-7,TRBV5-1,.,TRBD2,CASTNQGGSSYEQYF,TGCGCCAGCACCAACCAGGGCGGGAGCAGCTACGAGCAGTACTTC
TRBJ2-5,TRBV5-1,.,.,CASSEGARGQETQYF,TGCGCCAGCAGCGAGGGGGCGCGGGGTCAAGAGACCCAGTACTTC
TRBJ1-1,TRBV6-5,.,.,CASSVAWDTEAFF,TGTGCCAGCAGTGTAGCCTGGGACACTGAAGCTTTCTTT
TRBJ2-1,TRBV4-1,.,TRBD2,CASSQDASGSGNAYNEQFF,TGCGCCAGCAGCCAAGATGCTAGCGGGAGTGGAAACGCTTACAATGAGCAGTTCTTC
TRBJ2-7,TRBV5-1,medium-sized,TRBD1,CASSWGTGSSYEQYF,TGCGCCAGCAGCTGGGGGACAGGGAGCTCCTACGAGCAGTACTTC
TRBJ1-5,TRBV19,.,.,CASSIGLSNQPQHF,TGTGCCAGTAGTATAGGACTGAGCAATCAGCCCCAGCATTTT
TRBJ2-7,TRBV5-6,.,.,CASSAHRDEQYF,TGTGCCAGCAGCGCACACAGGGACGAGCAGTACTTC
TRBJ2-4,TRBV6-5,medium-sized,.,CASSPDANIQYF,TGTGCCAGCAGCCCCGACGCAAACATTCAGTACTTC
TRBJ2-7,TRBV7-9,.,.,CASSLAGSGASEQYF,TGTGCCAGCAGCCTCGCCGGCTCAGGCGCTAGCGAGCAGTACTTC
TRBJ1-2,TRBV9,.,.,CASSPTATGNYGYTF,TGTGCCAGCAGCCCGACCGCGACGGGGAACTATGGCTACACCTTC
TRBJ2-7,TRBV21-1,.,.,CASSRRCRYSYEQYF,TGTGCCAGCAGCCGCCGATGCAGGTACTCCTACGAGCAGTACTTC
TRBJ2-2,TRBV7-7,.,.,CASSFSQGGELFF,TGTGCTAGCAGCTTTTCGCAGGGCGGGGAGCTGTTTTTT
TRBJ2-7,TRBV6-1,.,.,CASSEGRLSYEQYF,TGTGCCAGCAGTGAGGGCAGGCTTTCTTACGAGCAGTACTTC
TRBJ1-5,TRBV4-1,.,.,CASSQVPGTSNQPQHF,TGCGCCAGCAGCCAGGTCCCCGGGACAAGCAATCAGCCCCAGCATTTT
TRBJ2-7,TRBV2,.,TRBD2,CASSPSGGRDHEQYF,TGTGCCAGCAGCCCCAGCGGCGGGAGGGACCACGAGCAGTACTTC
TRBJ1-1,TRBV5-6,hyperexpanded,TRBD1,CASSWDRTLNTEAFF,TGTGCCAGCAGCTGGGACAGGACCCTGAACACTGAAGCTTTCTTT
TRBJ2-5,TRBV5-1,.,.,CASIGEGQETQYF,TGCGCCAGCATCGGAGAGGGCCAAGAGACCCAGTACTTC
TRBJ2-1,TRBV28,few,TRBD2,CASTTKAGGQLDEQFF,TGTGCCAGCACCACAAAAGCGGGAGGGCAGTTGGATGAGCAGTTCTTC
TRBJ1-6,TRBV13,.,.,CASSLGQQGWGDSPLHF,TGTGCCAGCAGCTTAGGCCAGCAGGGTTGGGGCGATTCACCCCTCCACTTT
TRBJ2-3,TRBV5-1,once,TRBD1,CASNFDGKRRGRLGTDTQYF,TGCGCCAGCAACTTCGATGGGAAGCGCAGGGGGCGCCTCGGCACAGATACGCAGTATTTT
TRBJ2-7,TRBV29-1,.,.,CSVDVLSQGTYEQYF,TGCAGCGTTGATGTACTAAGTCAGGGCACCTACGAGCAGTACTTC
TRBJ1-1,TRBV9,.,.,CASSAEGVEAFF,TGTGCCAGCAGCGCCGAGGGGGTTGAAGCTTTCTTT
TRBJ2-7,TRBV7-6,.,.,CASSLSWSEQYF,TGTGCCAGCAGCTTAAGCTGGAGCGAGCAGTACTTC
TRBJ1-1,TRBV7-9,.,.,CASSLMNSLNTEAFF,TGTGCCAGCAGCTTAATGAACAGCCTGAACACTGAAGCTTTCTTT
TRBJ1-2,TRBV29-1,.,TRBD1,CSVPTGGAKGYTF,TGCAGCGTTCCAACAGGGGGCGCGAAGGGCTACACCTTC
TRBJ2-3,TRBV28,.,TRBD2,CASSFVLAGGTDTQYF,TGTGCCAGCAGTTTCGTACTAGCGGGAGGTACAGATACGCAGTATTTT
TRBJ2-5,TRBV5-4,few,.,CASSGRDPGTQYF,TGTGCCAGCAGCGGCCGGGACCCCGGGACCCAGTACTTC
TRBJ2-7,TRBV5-1,.,.,CASSLVGGIGYEQYF,TGCGCCAGCAGCTTGGTTGGCGGGATCGGATACGAGCAGTACTTC
TRBJ1-5,TRBV5-1,.,TRBD1,CASSLATGSGPQHF,TGCGCCAGCAGCTTGGCGACAGGGTCTGGGCCCCAGCATTTT
TRBJ1-2,TRBV6-1,once,TRBD1,CASSEPGQGAFGPYGYTF,TGTGCCAGCAGTGAACCGGGACAGGGGGCTTTTGGGCCCTATGGCTACACCTTC
TRBJ2-1,TRBV10-3,.,TRBD2,CAISELAGARYEQFF,TGTGCCATCAGTGAATTAGCGGGAGCTCGTTATGAGCAGTTCTTC
TRBJ2-3,TRBV5-6,.,.,CASSPGHSDTQYF,TGTGCCAGCAGCCCAGGACATTCAGATACGCAGTATTTT
TRBJ2-7,TRBV2,.,.,CASNRLPRSYEQYF,TGTGCCAGCAACCGACTACCTCGATCCTACGAGCAGTACTTC
TRBJ2-5,TRBV19,.,TRBD1,CASSPWTGGPETQYF,TGTGCCAGTAGTCCCTGGACAGGGGGACCAGAGACCCAGTACTTC
TRBJ2-7,TRBV7-9,.,TRBD1,CASSSDRGTHSYEQYF,TGTGCCAGCAGCTCCGACAGGGGGACCCACTCCTACGAGCAGTACTTC
TRBJ2-5,TRBV5-1,.,TRBD1,CASSADGQAGETQYF,TGCGCCAGCAGCGCGGATGGACAGGCAGGGGAGACCCAGTACTTC
TRBJ1-5,TRBV6-6,.,TRBD1,CASRRTGRNQPQHF,TGTGCCAGCAGACGGACAGGACGAAATCAGCCCCAGCATTTT
TRBJ2-3,TRBV6-1,.,.,CASSEVGDTQYF,TGTGCCAGCAGTGAAGTGGGAGATACGCAGTATTTT
TRBJ2-3,TRBV7-9,.,TRBD2,CASSPTGGRTDTQYF,TGTGCCAGCAGCCCTACGGGAGGCCGCACAGATACGCAGTATTTT
TRBJ2-5,TRBV7-3,.,.,CASSLTDGTGETQYF,TGTGCCAGCAGCTTAACCGACGGGACGGGAGAGACCCAGTACTTC
TRBJ2-5,TRBV27,.,TRBD2,CASSDLAAIETQYF,TGTGCCAGCAGCGATCTAGCGGCCATAGAGACCCAGTACTTC
TRBJ2-6,TRBV15,.,TRBD2,CATSRDEAGEAGANVLTF,TGTGCCACCAGCAGAGATGAAGCGGGAGAGGCAGGGGCCAACGTCCTGACTTTC
TRBJ2-3,TRBV13,few,TRBD2,CASSNRDYLFGTQYF,TGTGCCAGCAGCAACCGGGACTACCTCTTCGGTACGCAGTATTTT
TRBJ1-4,TRBV4-1,.,.,CASSHLQGQHAAGNEKLFF,TGCGCCAGCAGCCATCTCCAGGGCCAACATGCGGCGGGTAATGAAAAACTGTTTTTT
TRBJ2-7,TRBV7-9,.,TRBD2,CASSLAPGLAGTYEQYF,TGTGCCAGCAGCTTAGCACCAGGACTAGCGGGGACCTACGAGCAGTACTTC
TRBJ2-1,TRBV6-1,.,.,CATQLEQANYNEQFF,TGTGCCACCCAACTAGAACAGGCCAATTACAATGAGCAGTTCTTC
TRBJ1-4,TRBV13,.,.,CASSVFEKLFF,TGTGCCAGCAGTGTGTTTGAAAAACTGTTTTTT